The 26 T cell receptor beta chains listed next were all sequenced from one sample in a study of T cells in Graves' hyperthyroidism and ophthalmopathy. It was RNA transcripts that yielded the amplified TCR beta CDR3 regions. First-round RT-PCR targeting the TCR CDR3 was performed with the HTBI primer set. MiXCR, run by TCRdb on the multiplex PCR reads, gives a single entry per CDR3 protein. This repertoire shows 700,000 or so distinct CDR3 sequences, roughly 17% found once; its top ten account for roughly 8%. The sample was blood. These receptors were taken from a man between 18 and 35 years old with Graves' hyperthyroidism.

This chain joins TRBV19 and TRBJ2-7; TRBD1 matches 12 bases. Looked up from germline, CDR1 is LNHDA and CDR2 is SQIVND (reference sequence). This CDR3 region has 15 residues. V was pared by 5 bases and J by 4 bases, with 6 bases of the junction left unmatched. The CDR3: CASSFGTGGLYEQYF. CDR3 DNA: TGTGCCAGTAGTTTTGGGACAGGGGGCTTGTACGAGCAGTACTTC. The full variable domain, its missing parts supplied by reference TRBV19 and TRBJ2-7, is DGGITQSPKYLFRKEGQNVTLSCEQNLNHDAMYWYRQDPGQGLRLIYYSQIVNDFQKGDIAEGYSVSREKKESFPLTVTSAQKNPTAFYLCASSFGTGGLYEQYFGPGTRLTVT.

CDR3 nucleotides: TGTGCCAGCTTGTCTAGGTCTGACACTGAAGCTTTCTTT. It is translated as CASLSRSDTEAFF. The chain recombines TRBV6-1 with TRBJ1-1, with D hard to call. Trimming pared 8 bases from V and 3 bases from J, leaving 13 bases between. The V gene's germline CDR1 is MNHNS and CDR2 SASEGT. This CDR3 comprises 13 residues.

The chain links TRBV3-1 to TRBJ2-1; 8 nucleotides agree with TRBD1. The CDR3 runs to 14 residues. Germline V gene data show CDR1 as LGHDT and CDR2 as YNNKEL (reference sequence). J gave up 8 bases and V 1 base, and 4 bases lay outside the gene matches. The CDR3 is CASSQGAGGYEQFF. The CDR3 DNA reads as TGTGCCAGCAGCCAAGGCGCAGGGGGCTATGAGCAGTTCTTC.

This rearrangement joins TRBV7-2 to TRBJ2-7; TRBD1 matches at 9 bases. CDR1 is SGHTA, CDR2 FQGNSA, per germline. This CDR3 has 15 residues. The V gene end was trimmed by 4 bases and the J gene end by 5 bases; junction bases not matched to a gene: 9. CDR3 in DNA: TGTGCCAGCAGCTGGGGGACAGGGCCCAGGAACGAGCAGTACTTC. Translated, it gives CASSWGTGPRNEQYF. The full variable domain, rest sourced from reference TRBV7-2 and TRBJ2-7, is GAGVSQSPSNKVTEKGKDVELRCDPISGHTALYWYRQSLGQGLEFLIYFQGNSAPDKSGLPSDRFSAERTGGSVSTLTIQRTQQEDSAVYLCASSWGTGPRNEQYFGPGTRLTVT.

This clonotype was counted at least ten times. This rearrangement joins TRBV7-9 to TRBJ2-7; D ambiguous. The CDR3 has 14 residues. Germline V gene data show CDR1 as SEHNR and CDR2 as FQNEAQ (reference sequence). V was clipped by 5 bases and J by 0 bases, with 11 bases between them. The CDR3 nucleotides are TGTGCCAGCAGCAACCTCGGGCCCTCCTACGAGCAGTACTTC. Its translation is CASSNLGPSYEQYF.

V and J are TRBV20-1 and TRBJ2-5; tentatively, D is TRBD1 or TRBD2 (5 bases each). The germline CDR1 and CDR2 sequences are DFQATT and SNEGSKA (reference sequence). The CDR3 length is 16 residues. Trimming pared 5 bases from V and 4 bases from J, leaving 23 bases between. CDR3 loop: CSAFPRDRGRGETQYF. For the CDR3, the DNA is TGCAGTGCTTTCCCCCGGGATAGGGGAAGGGGAGAGACCCAGTACTTC.

This clonotype was counted a few times. This chain links TRBV4-1 with TRBJ2-3, with TRBD1 as a possible D gene (5 bases). This CDR3 comprises 16 residues. Germline CDR1 and CDR2: MGHRA and YSYEKL. Trimming removed 2 bases from V and 1 base from J, with 13 bases in between. The CDR3 sequence is CASSQTSGPRTDTQYF. The CDR3 region has the DNA TGCGCCAGCAGCCAAACCTCAGGGCCCCGCACAGATACGCAGTATTTT.

This clonotype was seen at least ten times. The rearrangement joins TRBV18 to TRBJ2-2; D uncertain. The germline V gene has CDR1 KGHSH and CDR2 LQKENI. The ends were cut back, 2 bases at V and 1 base at J, with 11 bases in the middle. This CDR3 spans 16 amino acids. CDR3 amino acids: CASSPGQPLNTGELFF. The CDR3 nucleotides are TGTGCCAGCTCACCAGGTCAGCCCTTGAACACCGGGGAGCTGTTTTTT.

J is TRBJ1-2 and V is TRBV6-1; a possible D gene is TRBD1 (5 bases). Germline CDR1 MNHNS, CDR2 SASEGT. V lost 5 bases and J 7 bases, leaving 14 bases between the germline ends. The CDR3 runs to 13 residues. Here the CDR3 reads CASSNPLGGGYTF. The CDR3 nucleotides are TGTGCCAGCAGTAACCCGCTTGGGGGTGGCTACACCTTC.

This clonotype was detected ten times or more. The rearrangement joins TRBV7-8 to TRBJ2-7, with D uncertain. CDR3 length: 13 amino acids. The V end lost 1 base, the J end lost 3 bases, and 7 bases lay between the germline ends. Germline values: CDR1 SGHVS, CDR2 FQNEAQ. The CDR3 coding sequence is TGTGCCAGCAGCTTAGAGGCCGACTACGAGCAGTACTTC. This translates into CASSLEADYEQYF.

This clonotype has ten or more counts. The chain employs TRBV28 and TRBJ2-7; 7 bases are shared with TRBD2. Germline values: CDR1 MDHEN, CDR2 SYDVKM. There are 16 residues in the CDR3. V was clipped by 8 bases and J by 2 bases; unmatched bases: 15. Here the CDR3 DNA reads TGTGCCAGCGTCATTAGCGGCGGGAGTGGGACCTACGAGCAGTACTTC. This sequence encodes CASVISGGSGTYEQYF. Together with reference TRBV28 and TRBJ2-7, the CDR3 gives the full variable domain: DVKVTQSSRYLVKRTGEKVFLECVQDMDHENMFWYRQDPGLGLRLIYFSYDVKMKEKGDIPEGYSVSREKKERFSLILESASTNQTSMYLCASVISGGSGTYEQYFGPGTRLTVT.

Concerning this clonotype itself: A much more abundant neighbour one base away suggests this may be a read error. The V gene is TRBV6-5, the J gene TRBJ2-7, with 13 positions matching TRBD2. CDR1 and CDR2 from the germline V gene are MNHEY and SVGAGI. After removal of 2 bases from V and 5 bases from J, the junction contained 6 bases not matched to a gene. The CDR3 runs 16 residues. The CDR3 nucleotides are TGTGCCAGCAGTTACCGGGGGACTAGCGGGAAAGACGAGCAGTACTTC. Its translation is CASSYRGTSGKDEQYF.

This sequence joins TRBV12-5 and TRBJ2-3; D is possibly TRBD1 or TRBD2 (5 bases each). Germline V gives CDR1 LGHNT, CDR2 FRNRAP. The V gene lost 3 bases and the J gene lost 6 bases, with 25 bases spanning the gap. The CDR3 is 18 amino acids. CDR3 sequence reads: CASGLITDGTTNRDTQYF. The CDR3 DNA reads as TGTGCTAGTGGTTTAATCACCGACGGGACCACCAACCGGGATACGCAGTATTTT.

The V gene is TRBV29-1, the J gene TRBJ1-2, with 8 bases fitting TRBD1. Trimming at V came to 4 bases and at J to 8 bases, leaving 9 bases not matched to a gene. This CDR3 spans 13 amino acids. CDR1 SQVTM and CDR2 ANQGSEA come from the germline V gene. CDR3 bases: TGCAGCGTTGGGCGACAGGGGTCCGTCGGCTACACCTTC. Its protein product is CSVGRQGSVGYTF.

This clonotype occurred a few times. The V gene is TRBV11-2, the J gene TRBJ2-2; 7 positions agree with TRBD1. CDR1 is SGHAT, CDR2 FQNNGV, per germline. This CDR3 comprises 17 residues. With 1 base clipped from V and 3 bases from J, the junction kept 8 bases outside the gene matches. In DNA form, the CDR3 reads TGTGCCAGCAGCTTAGCCCACAGGACAGGAGACACCGGGGAGCTGTTTTTT. Encoded protein: CASSLAHRTGDTGELFF.

The chain has TRBV13 and TRBJ2-7; TRBD2 might be the D (5 bases). With 8 bases removed from V and 5 bases from J, the gap between germline ends came to 10 bases. This CDR3 spans 11 amino acids. Germline lookup yields CDR1 PRHDT and CDR2 FYEKMQ (reference sequence). The CDR3 reads CASGNGDEQYF. In nucleotides, the CDR3 is TGTGCCAGCGGCAACGGGGACGAGCAGTACTTC.

There are many counts of this clonotype. The CDR3 loop reads CASSFLLAGPIYNEQFF. Here the CDR3 DNA reads TGTGCCAGCAGTTTCCTTTTGGCGGGACCGATATACAATGAGCAGTTCTTC. The rearrangement joins TRBV12-3 or TRBV12-4 to TRBJ2-1, with D perhaps matching TRBD2 (6 bases). The CDR3 extends over 17 amino acids. V lost 3 bases to trimming and J lost 4 bases, with 19 bases between them.

A few counts support this clonotype. The rearrangement uses TRBV19 and TRBJ2-1; D is unclear. V was cut by 4 bases and J by 5 bases, with 12 bases left in between. This CDR3 is 14 amino acids long. CDR1 LNHDA and CDR2 SQIVND come from the germline V gene (reference sequence). CDR3 sequence reads: CASSTRVEHNEQFF. The CDR3 bases are TGTGCCAGTAGTACACGGGTCGAGCACAATGAGCAGTTCTTC.

The chain carries TRBV4-1 and TRBJ2-1, with D perhaps assigned TRBD1 or TRBD2 (5 bases each). Trimming stripped 0 bases from V and 5 bases from J, with 11 bases between. Germline V gives CDR1 MGHRA, CDR2 YSYEKL. CDR3 length: 15 amino acids. The CDR3 loop reads CASSQEGRNNNEQFF. The CDR3 DNA follows: TGCGCCAGCAGCCAAGAGGGACGAAATAACAATGAGCAGTTCTTC.

The sample holds many counts of this clonotype. J is TRBJ1-1 and V is TRBV6-1, with D unresolved. Trimming shortened V by 6 bases and J by 0 bases, and 11 bases separated the two germline ends. Germline CDR1 MNHNS, CDR2 SASEGT. The CDR3 is 14 amino acids. DNA of the CDR3: TGTGCCAGCAGCCCCCCCCCGGTGAACACTGAAGCTTTCTTT. Its protein product is CASSPPPVNTEAFF.

This clonotype has at least ten counts. The chain is built from TRBV20-1 and TRBJ2-5; TRBD2 matches 10 bases. Germline assignment: CDR1 DFQATT and CDR2 SNEGSKA (reference sequence). After removal of 0 bases from V and 5 bases from J, the junction contained 3 bases not matched to a gene. The CDR3 totals 14 residues. The chain's CDR3 is CSARDSAGGETQYF. DNA of the CDR3: TGCAGTGCTAGAGATTCAGCGGGAGGGGAGACCCAGTACTTC.

The J gene is TRBJ1-1, the V gene TRBV28; 8 positions agree with TRBD1. The V gene's germline CDR1 is MDHEN and CDR2 SYDVKM. This CDR3 is 14 amino acids long. With V trimmed by 7 bases and J by 11 bases, 15 bases remained unmatched. The CDR3: CASTIATGALAAFF. The CDR3, as DNA: TGTGCCAGCACCATAGCGACAGGGGCTTTAGCGGCTTTCTTT.

This clonotype was found many times. The chain employs TRBV28 and TRBJ2-7; TRBD2 is a possible D gene (5 bases). Trimming left V 8 bases short and J 3 bases short, with 11 bases between. CDR3 length equals 12 residues. Germline CDR1 is MDHEN and CDR2 is SYDVKM. CDR3 nucleotides: TGTGCCAGCGGAGGTCCTTACTACGAGCAGTACTTC. Protein sequence: CASGGPYYEQYF.

This rearrangement joins TRBV29-1 to TRBJ1-4, with D maybe TRBD1 (5 bases). The CDR3 is 14 residues long. V lost 3 bases and J lost 8, with 16 bases in between. CDR1 SQVTM and CDR2 ANQGSEA come from the germline V gene. This CDR3 reads CSVDLAGSPEKLFF. In DNA form, the CDR3 reads TGCAGCGTTGACCTGGCAGGGAGTCCGGAAAAACTGTTTTTT.

The chain combines TRBV6-5 with TRBJ2-7, with 9 bases identical to TRBD1. The CDR3 runs to 14 residues. CDR1 MNHEY and CDR2 SVGAGI come from the germline V gene. V lost 7 bases, J lost 2 bases, and 6 bases stayed unmatched. Here the CDR3 reads CASKTDRGPYEQYF. Here the CDR3 DNA reads TGTGCCAGCAAGACGGACAGGGGACCCTACGAGCAGTACTTC.

The table lists this clonotype with a few counts. The chain couples TRBV7-8 to TRBJ2-1; maybe TRBD2 (5 bases). V lost 7 bases and J lost 2, with 15 bases in between. Per the germline V gene, CDR1 is SGHVS and CDR2 is FQNEAQ. The CDR3 consists of 15 residues. This chain's CDR3 is CASNKQNGAYNEQFF. The CDR3 DNA is TGTGCCAGCAACAAACAGAACGGGGCCTACAATGAGCAGTTCTTC. Together with reference TRBV7-8 and TRBJ2-1, the CDR3 gives the full variable domain: GAGVSQSPRYKVAKRGQDVALRCDPISGHVSLFWYQQALGQGPEFLTYFQNEAQLDKSGLPSDRFFAERPEGSVSTLKIQRTQQEDSAVYLCASNKQNGAYNEQFFGPGTRLTVL.